This entry is about one TCR beta chain. In the original workflow: From reference gene primer amplification, estimates of nucleated cell counts were derived. Sequenced by immunoSEQ multiplex PCR; TCRdb stores in-frame clones only, minus some. V, J and clone size were drawn from that table, and D and trimming were deduced from the DNA. Counted here are hundreds of thousands of clones, about 90% occurring once; the ten biggest clones make up approximately 2%. This entry comes from a study of blood T cell repertoires in COVID-19. Across the study: Samples taken during acute and convalescent COVID-19 were collected in the United States, Italy and Spain. The cDNA or gDNA used as material had been derived from T cells, B-cell-depleted T cells, or PBMCs.

V was clipped by 4 bases and J by 0 bases, with 6 bases between them. The CDR3 sequence is 14 residues long. CDR1 is SGHTA and CDR2 is FQGTGA in the germline V gene. The source of this sequence is a young woman with COVID-19, enrolled during active disease. The chain joins TRBV7-3 to TRBJ2-2; perhaps TRBD1 as D (6 bases). Sequenced sample: peripheral blood. The CDR3 region is CASSSGANTGELFF. The CDR3 DNA is TGTGCCAGCAGCTCAGGGGCGAACACCGGGGAGCTGTTTTTT.